This entry describes one TCR beta chain. This sample is part of a study of cytomegalovirus exposure and HLA in healthy donors. Study-level background: The same platform was used for the 100 to 150 validation repertoires and the 500 to 700 first-cohort repertoires, a later analysis reported.

Clones were sequenced by immunoSEQ multiplex PCR, and TCRdb holds only the in-frame ones, with some missing. The sample records approximately 150,000 clones, over 80% being singletons. This receptor was obtained from a man between 18 and 29 years old in good health and CMV-seropositive. Input material: PBMCs.

CDR3 region: CASSRRTGGAGEKLFF. CDR3 nucleotides: TGTGCCAGCAGCCGCCGGACAGGGGGCGCGGGTGAAAAACTGTTTTTT. V gene TRBV5-4 combines with J gene TRBJ1-4; 11 bases line up with TRBD1. Germline V gene lookup returns CDR1 SGHNT and CDR2 YYREEE (reference sequence). Trimming at V came to 4 bases and at J to 7 bases, leaving 9 bases not matched to a gene. The CDR3 sequence is 16 residues long.